This T cell receptor beta chain is from a study of T cell repertoires and HLA-DP antigens. Across the whole study: CD4+ T cells were cocultured with HeLa cells expressing HLA-DP.

The CDR3 totals 14 residues. Germline lookup yields CDR1 MNHNY and CDR2 SVGAGI (reference sequence). The ends were cut back, 7 bases at V and 7 bases at J, with 14 bases in the middle. Profiled with immunoSEQ multiplex PCR; TCRdb holds only in-frame clones, not every one. This table has 65,000 to 90,000 clones, around 77% appearing once. On this clone itself: Its specificity is not known.

This clonotype originated in a man in his fifties or sixties in good health and CMV-seronegative. V gene TRBV6-6 combines with J gene TRBJ1-6; tentatively, D is TRBD1 (5 bases). The sequenced material came from CD4+ T cells from PBMCs. The chain's CDR3 is CASMGGAENSPLHF. Written as DNA, the CDR3 is TGTGCCAGCATGGGAGGGGCCGAGAATTCACCCCTCCACTTT.